The text below deals with one T cell receptor beta chain. This clonotype was detected many times. What antigen it recognizes has not been identified. Per-nucleotide qualities are absent, and no much larger clonotype sits a single base away. This record belongs to a study of T-cell memory formation after mild COVID-19 (dated by TCRdb to about 2021). Study-level background: TCR sequence clusters from the two donors were found to be largely donor specific. In a couple of donors, T-cell clones that expanded and contracted after mild COVID-19 were tracked by sequencing TCRalpha and TCRbeta repertoires over time. Two young, previously healthy adult volunteers, one female and one male, were included in the cohort. Beyond this particular receptor, the publication reports: The study covered only a couple of mild cases, and larger cohorts including severe cases with pre-infection samples were considered necessary. Whether the second-wave clones peaking on day 37 were SARS-CoV-2 specific was not confirmed. Some responding clones were found in pre-infection memory, which suggests that pre-existing cross-reactive memory T cells took part in the SARS-CoV-2 response. Contracting CD4+ clones were located mainly in the CM and EM memory subsets, whereas CD8+ clones were found to be enriched in EMRA. Clones that contracted from day 15 to 85 showed balanced CD4/CD8 phenotypes, whereas a second wave of clones that expanded from day 15 to 37 leaned towards CD4+.

Ficoll-Paque density gradient centrifugation was the method used to isolate PBMCs. The sequencer was an Illumina NovaSeq 6000. cDNA libraries for TCRalpha and TCRbeta were prepared by 5'RACE using constant-segment primers, with sample barcodes and unique molecular identifiers added. RNA was extracted from every sample with Trizol reagent. Libraries were amplified in two PCR steps, with a second sample barcode and Illumina TruSeq adapters added in the second step. Libraries were sequenced on an Illumina NovaSeq with 2 x 150 bp paired-end reads. Turning to the authors' computational methods: The reads were demultiplexed and collapsed into UMI-guided consensus sequences using migec v1.2.7. Using mixcr v2.1.11, UMI consensuses were aligned to TRA and TRB V and J templates and then assembled into clonotypes. Clonotypes were classified as expanded or contracted when called significant by both edgeR and NoisET, with noise models trained on biological replicates. For edgeR calls, a false discovery rate-adjusted p below 0.01 and a log2 fold-change threshold of 1 were applied. As an exploratory analysis of dynamics, PCA with hierarchical clustering was applied to max-normalized trajectories of the 1000 most abundant clonotypes. The CD4 or CD8 phenotype of responding clones was assigned using the separately sequenced CD4+ and CD8+ repertoires. TCRdb trimmed the raw reads at Q25, called clones with MiXCR and kept productive beta chains. One record per CDR3 amino acid sequence lists the most common genes and DNA. The V and J calls here are based on TCRdb, not the publication. The sample profile shows 55,000 to 80,000 distinct CDR3 sequences; 9.3% of them were found once. The biggest ten clones account for approximately 1.1% of the sample.

CDR1 is given as SGHVS and CDR2 as FNYEAQ, both from the germline V gene. Its CDR3 holds 15 amino acids, cysteine through phenylalanine. Solely the CDR3 DNA is kept, with 45 bases framed from the first base. V was cut back by 5 bases and J by 2 bases, leaving a gap of 13 bases between them. The source is a young man who had mild COVID-19 (a few samples of this study predate the infection). The sample titles of this study are shuffled in the database, so cell type and time point are left out; the donor was told from shared clones. The rearrangement joined TRBV7-6 to TRBJ1-3; the D gene is perhaps TRBD1, on 5 matching bases. The sample consisted of PBMCs or a T cell subset sorted from them (not recorded which). The bases are TGTGCCAGCAGCCCCGGGGGGGGACCTGGAAACACCATATATTTT. Its amino acids are CASSPGGGPGNTIYF.